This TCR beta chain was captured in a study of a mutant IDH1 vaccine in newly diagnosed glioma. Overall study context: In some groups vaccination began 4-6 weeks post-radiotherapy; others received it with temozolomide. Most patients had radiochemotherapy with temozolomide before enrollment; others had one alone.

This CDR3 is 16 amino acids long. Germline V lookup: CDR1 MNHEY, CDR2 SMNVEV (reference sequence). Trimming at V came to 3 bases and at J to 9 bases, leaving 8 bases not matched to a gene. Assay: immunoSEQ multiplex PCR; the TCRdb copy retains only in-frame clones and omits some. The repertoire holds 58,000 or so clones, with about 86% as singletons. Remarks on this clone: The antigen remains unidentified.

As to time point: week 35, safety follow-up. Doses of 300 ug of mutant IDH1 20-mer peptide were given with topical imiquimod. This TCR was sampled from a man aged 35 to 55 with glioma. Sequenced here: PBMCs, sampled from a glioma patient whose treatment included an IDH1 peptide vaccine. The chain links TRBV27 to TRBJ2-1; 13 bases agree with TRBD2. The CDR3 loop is CASSLLLAGGVGEQFF. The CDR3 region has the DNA TGTGCCAGCAGTTTGCTACTAGCGGGAGGGGTAGGTGAGCAGTTCTTC.